Listed here are 11 T cell receptor beta chains from one sample, sequenced in a study of regulatory T cells in long-lasting Graves disease. Documented time point: newly diagnosed GD, antithyroid drugs for less than 3 months. RNA isolated from PBMCs was used to make the TCR library. Relying on iRepertoire HTBI primers and Arm-PCR of CDR3 regions, the team built TCR beta libraries. TCRdb re-called the multiplex PCR reads with MiXCR, one entry per CDR3 protein. The sample has 620,000 or so distinct CDR3 sequences; approximately 15% are singletons. These data also formed part of another study, on T cells in Graves' hyperthyroidism and ophthalmopathy.

The sample was peripheral blood mononuclear cells (PBMCs), taken at new diagnosis, from a patient treated with antithyroid drugs. Receptors originate from a woman in her thirties with Graves disease.

This clonotype was seen at least ten times. V is TRBV29-1 and J is TRBJ2-1; 8 nucleotides line up with TRBD2. CDR1 is SQVTM and CDR2 is ANQGSEA in the germline V gene. V shed 7 bases and J 3 bases; nucleotides not matched to a gene: 14. The CDR3 runs to 16 residues. The CDR3 DNA reads as TGCAGCGCCCAGACTGATATAGCGGGATACTACAATGAGCAGTTCTTC. It codes for CSAQTDIAGYYNEQFF.

This clonotype was observed many times. The chain carries TRBV11-2 and TRBJ2-3, with a possible D match to TRBD2 (6 bases). V was cut by 6 bases and J by 6 bases, with 13 bases left in between. Germline V CDR1 and CDR2: SGHAT, FQNNGV. The CDR3 length is 13 residues. The CDR3: CASSGTPLDTQYF. CDR3 nucleotide sequence: TGTGCCAGCAGTGGGACTCCTCTGGATACGCAGTATTTT.

The chain uses TRBV10-3 and TRBJ1-1; perhaps TRBD1 as D (6 bases). CDR1 and CDR2 (germline): ENHRY, SYGVKD. Trimming removed 3 bases from V and 5 bases from J, with 13 bases in between. This CDR3 spans 14 amino acids. CDR3 coding DNA: TGTGCCATCAGTGAAGGGGGTTCGAGGACTGAAGCTTTCTTT. Translation: CAISEGGSRTEAFF.

The V call is TRBV20-1, the J call TRBJ2-5; D is uncertain. The CDR3 is 12 residues long. Looked up from germline, CDR1 is DFQATT and CDR2 is SNEGSKA (reference sequence). Trimming pared 6 bases from V and 4 bases from J, leaving 12 bases between. In nucleotides, the CDR3 is TGCAGTGCGGTACAGTACCGAGAGACCCAGTACTTC. Amino acid sequence: CSAVQYRETQYF.

Ten or more counts support this clonotype. The rearrangement joins TRBV2 to TRBJ2-1; no definite D call. CDR3 length: 13 amino acids. Trimming removed 6 bases at V and 7 bases at J, with 13 bases between. Germline V gives CDR1 SNHLY, CDR2 FYNNEI. CDR3 residues: CASRGTQVNEQFF. DNA of the CDR3: TGTGCCAGCAGGGGAACCCAGGTAAATGAGCAGTTCTTC.

Comments on this clonotype: Relative to the germline gene, one junction end is altered; a read error may explain this. The chain carries TRBV6-2 or TRBV6-3 and TRBJ1-4; 8 bases are a match to TRBD1. Germline CDR1 and CDR2: MNHEY and SVGEGT. The CDR3 has 15 residues. The CDR3 region has the DNA TGTGCCAGCAGAACCAGGGGGCGAGGGGATGAAAAACTGCTTTTT. Translated, it gives CASRTRGRGDEKLLF.

This clonotype turned up a few times. The V and J genes are TRBV12-3 or TRBV12-4 and TRBJ2-6, with no clear D. The length of the CDR3 is 12 residues. Trimming shortened V by 3 bases and J by 12 bases, and 9 bases separated the two germline ends. The CDR3 DNA is TGTGCCAGCAGTTTTGAAGAGGTCGTCCTGACTTTC. Amino acids: CASSFEEVVLTF.

The chain has TRBV18 and TRBJ1-1; TRBD1 matches 9 bases. CDR1 KGHSH and CDR2 LQKENI come from the germline V gene. Trimming removed 1 base from V and 4 bases from J; junction bases left unmatched: 4. The CDR3 totals 15 residues. CDR3 sequence (DNA): TGTGCCAGCTCACCACAACAGGGGGCCGGCACTGAAGCTTTCTTT. Translated: CASSPQQGAGTEAFF.

Note on this clonotype: A single base separates this from a much larger clone, so it may be a read error. V gene TRBV20-1 combines with J gene TRBJ2-1, with 7 bases identical to TRBD2. The CDR3 contains 15 residues. From germline, CDR1 is DFQATT and CDR2 SNEGSKA (reference sequence). Unmatched junction bases numbered 8, after V lost 5 bases and J lost 1 base. CDR3 DNA sequence: TGCAGTGCTGGAAAAAGCGGGAATTCCTACAATGAGCAGTTCTTC. It is translated as CSAGKSGNSYNEQFF.

In regard to this clonotype: Being one base from a much bigger clone, this may be a read error. Here the CDR3 omits its conserved ending phenylalanine or tryptophan, so a read error is the likely source. The chain has TRBV6-1 and TRBJ2-1; TRBD2 aligns across 9 bases. CDR3 size: 20 residues. Unmatched junction bases numbered 25, after V lost 4 bases and J lost 9 bases. Germline CDR1 reads MNHNS; CDR2 reads SASEGT. The CDR3 sequence is CASSGDSGTVVLAGSGEQFL. In nucleotides, the CDR3 is TGTGCCAGCAGTGGAGATTCCGGGACGGTGGTTCTAGCGGGATCGGGTGAGCAGTTCCTC.

The chain combines TRBV20-1 with TRBJ2-5; possibly TRBD2 for D (6 bases). Germline V gene data show CDR1 as DFQATT and CDR2 as SNEGSKA (reference sequence). The CDR3 has 15 residues. Trimming left V 3 bases short and J 1 base short, with 15 bases between. CDR3 residues: CSASAGSPSQETQYF. The CDR3 DNA follows: TGCAGTGCTAGTGCGGGGAGTCCTTCCCAAGAGACCCAGTACTTC.